A selection of T cell receptor beta chains follows, all from one sample in a study of siplizumab effects on memory and regulatory T cells. Profiling relied on immunoSEQ multiplex PCR, and the TCRdb table lists in-frame clones only, not all of them. The table includes tens of thousands of clones, roughly 96% detected once. Specimen: naive CD4+ T cells sorted from blood. All receptors come from a human donor in good health. CDR3s include the opening cysteine and the closing phenylalanine or tryptophan. Each record gives: clone size, V gene, D gene, J gene, CDR3 DNA, CDR3 protein. The D gene is left open where the match is weak. Size tells how often a clone was seen (once, few, many) or the class of an expanded clone, and some rows leave it out.

size: NA; V: TRBV12-5; D: TRBD1; J: TRBJ1-2; DNA: TGTGCTAGTGGGGATCAGACAGGGGGCTATCATGGCTACACCTTC; CDR3: CASGDQTGGYHGYTF
size: NA; V: TRBV2; D: NA; J: TRBJ2-7; DNA: TGTGCCAGCAGTGAAGCGTCGACAGGTGCCTACGAGCAGTACTTC; CDR3: CASSEASTGAYEQYF
size: NA; V: TRBV7-2; D: TRBD1; J: TRBJ1-1; DNA: TGTGCCAGCAGCCCAAATACAGGGGGGAACACTGAAGCTTTCTTT; CDR3: CASSPNTGGNTEAFF
size: NA; V: TRBV18; D: NA; J: TRBJ2-3; DNA: TGTGCCAGCTCACCAAGTGAAACAGATACGCAGTATTTT; CDR3: CASSPSETDTQYF
size: NA; V: TRBV19; D: TRBD1; J: TRBJ1-2; DNA: TGTGCCAGTAGTGCCTTCGAGGGGGCTGGCTACACCTTC; CDR3: CASSAFEGAGYTF
size: NA; V: TRBV5-5; D: TRBD1; J: TRBJ1-1; DNA: TGTGCCAGCAGCCGGGACAGGAGGTCACCTTTCTTT; CDR3: CASSRDRRSPFF
size: NA; V: TRBV10-3; D: NA; J: TRBJ1-5; DNA: TGTGCCATCAGTGCAACGGGAGATAACAATCAGCCCCAGCATTTT; CDR3: CAISATGDNNQPQHF
size: NA; V: TRBV28; D: NA; J: TRBJ2-2; DNA: TGTGCCGTTAGGGTGCCCGGGGAGCTGTTTTTT; CDR3: CAVRVPGELFF
size: NA; V: TRBV2; D: NA; J: TRBJ2-7; DNA: TGTGCCAGCAGTGCAGGGGGGTACGAGCAGTACTTC; CDR3: CASSAGGYEQYF
size: once; V: TRBV7-9; D: NA; J: TRBJ2-1; DNA: TGTGCCAGCAGCTTAGAGGGTATGTGGAATGAGCAGTTCTTC; CDR3: CASSLEGMWNEQFF
size: NA; V: TRBV9; D: TRBD1; J: TRBJ2-5; DNA: TGTGCCAGCAGCGTACAGGGGGCGAACCCCCAAGAGACCCAGTACTTC; CDR3: CASSVQGANPQETQYF
size: NA; V: TRBV19; D: NA; J: TRBJ2-1; DNA: TGTGCCACCCGGGGGCCGCCCCACAATGAGCAGTTCTTC; CDR3: CATRGPPHNEQFF
size: NA; V: TRBV18; D: TRBD1; J: TRBJ1-1; DNA: TGTGCCAGCCTGGGACAGTTTAACACTGAAGCTTTCTTT; CDR3: CASLGQFNTEAFF
size: NA; V: TRBV7-9; D: TRBD1; J: TRBJ1-6; DNA: TGTGCCAGCAGCTTAGTAGGGGGCGATAGAACACCCCTCCACTTT; CDR3: CASSLVGGDRTPLHF
size: NA; V: TRBV5-8; D: TRBD1; J: TRBJ1-1; DNA: TGTGCCAGCAGCTGGGGACAGATGAACACTGAAGCTTTCTTT; CDR3: CASSWGQMNTEAFF
size: NA; V: TRBV6-6; D: NA; J: TRBJ2-5; DNA: TGTGCCAGCAGCTACGGATTAACAGGGAAAGAGACCCAGTACTTC; CDR3: CASSYGLTGKETQYF
size: NA; V: TRBV28; D: TRBD2; J: TRBJ2-3; DNA: TGTGCCAGCAGTCGGCTGGGCGGGGGGGGCACAGATACGCAGTATTTT; CDR3: CASSRLGGGGTDTQYF
size: NA; V: TRBV25-1; D: NA; J: TRBJ1-3; DNA: TGTGCCAGCAGTGACAGGCAGGTTGGTCGAAACACCATATATTTT; CDR3: CASSDRQVGRNTIYF
size: NA; V: TRBV7-3; D: NA; J: TRBJ1-4; DNA: TGTGCCAGCAGCTTAAACCTATTCGCAACTAATGAAAAACTGTTTTTT; CDR3: CASSLNLFATNEKLFF
size: NA; V: TRBV7-3; D: TRBD1; J: TRBJ2-7; DNA: TGTGCCAGCAGCTTCCCGTTAGGGACAGGGGGAGTGAACTACGAGCAGTACTTC; CDR3: CASSFPLGTGGVNYEQYF
size: NA; V: TRBV4-1; D: NA; J: TRBJ2-5; DNA: TGCGCCAGCAGCCAAAAAGAGACCCAGTACTTC; CDR3: CASSQKETQYF
size: NA; V: TRBV7-9; D: NA; J: TRBJ1-1; DNA: TGTGCCAGCAGCTTGATGGGGGGCACTGAAGCTTTCTTT; CDR3: CASSLMGGTEAFF
size: NA; V: TRBV4-1; D: NA; J: TRBJ2-2; DNA: TGCGCCAGCAGCCAACAGGGGTATATGGTCGGGGAGCTGTTTTTT; CDR3: CASSQQGYMVGELFF
size: NA; V: TRBV12-5; D: TRBD1; J: TRBJ1-5; DNA: TGTGCTAGTGAGTTACAGGGGGCAGGCAATCAGCCCCAGCATTTT; CDR3: CASELQGAGNQPQHF
size: NA; V: TRBV10-1; D: TRBD1; J: TRBJ1-2; DNA: TGCGCCAGCAGGGAGGGGGCGATCCTTGTCTATGGCTACACCTTC; CDR3: CASREGAILVYGYTF